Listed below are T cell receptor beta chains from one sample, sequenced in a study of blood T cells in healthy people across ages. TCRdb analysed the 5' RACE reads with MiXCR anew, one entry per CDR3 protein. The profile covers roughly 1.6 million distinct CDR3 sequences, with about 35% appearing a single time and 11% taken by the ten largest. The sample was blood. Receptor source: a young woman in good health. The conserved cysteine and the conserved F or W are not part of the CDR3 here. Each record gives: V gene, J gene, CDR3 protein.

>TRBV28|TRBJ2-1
ASSLASGRELYNEQF
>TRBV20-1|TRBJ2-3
SADRWGGANTDTQY
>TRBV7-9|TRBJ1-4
ASSLGSSTNEKLF
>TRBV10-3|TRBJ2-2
AIRGLETGELF
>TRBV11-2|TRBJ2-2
ASSLARRRGLAGELF
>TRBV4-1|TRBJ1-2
ASSRIQGGSSGYT
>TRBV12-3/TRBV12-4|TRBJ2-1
ASSFLGLAGAAAYNEQF
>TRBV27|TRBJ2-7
ASSLGPTYYEQY
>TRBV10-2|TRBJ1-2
ASIGAGDYGYT
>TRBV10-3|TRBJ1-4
AISDWDEKLC
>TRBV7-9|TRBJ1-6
ASRKDRGNSPLH
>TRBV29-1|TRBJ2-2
SVREDTGELF
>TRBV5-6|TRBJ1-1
ASTTGPLMNTEAF
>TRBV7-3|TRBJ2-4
ASSLRVGNTQY
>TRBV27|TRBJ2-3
ASSLELADTQY
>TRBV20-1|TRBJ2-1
SARNMLLSYNEQF
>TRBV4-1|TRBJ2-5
ASSQAGTSAETQY
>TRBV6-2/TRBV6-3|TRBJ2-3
ASIASYSTDTQY
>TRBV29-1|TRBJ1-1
SIHTGGTEAF
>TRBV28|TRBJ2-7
ASRRTSGYSYEQH
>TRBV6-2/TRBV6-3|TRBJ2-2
ANSDRPNGELF
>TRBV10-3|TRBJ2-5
AISAAQETQY
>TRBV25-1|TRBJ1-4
ASSDRFVGLF
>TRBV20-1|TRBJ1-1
SEIGTGVLNTEAF
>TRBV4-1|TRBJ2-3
ASSLSGLAGRTDTQY
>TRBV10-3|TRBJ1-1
AVLQGDTEAF
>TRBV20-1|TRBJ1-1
SAGSPGASF
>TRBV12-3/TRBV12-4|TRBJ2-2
ALLPQGVTGELF
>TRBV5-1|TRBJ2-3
ASSITPGVRTDTQY
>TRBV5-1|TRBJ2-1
ASSLAGAPQF
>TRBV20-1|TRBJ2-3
SARRGGDTDTQY
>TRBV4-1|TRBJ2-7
ASSRLNGDYEQY
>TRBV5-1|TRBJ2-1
ASSLIRERRDPYNEQF
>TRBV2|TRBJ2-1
ASSGGNYNEQF
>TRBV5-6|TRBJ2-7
ASSRTDLSYEQY